Listed below are T cell receptor beta chains from one sample, sequenced in a study of blood T cell repertoires in COVID-19. The assay was immunoSEQ multiplex PCR, and TCRdb's table has in-frame clones only and misses some. This table has around 100,000 clones, 86% appearing once. Sequenced: peripheral blood. The receptors come from a man aged 40-49 years with acute or convalescent COVID-19. Both conserved end residues are part of each CDR3. The D gene is left open where the match is weak. Only some rows state a clone size, as once, few, many or a class for expanded clones.

>once|TRBJ2-2|TRBV18|TRBD1
TGTGCCAGCTCACCTCAGGGGGCCGGGGAGCTGTTTTTT
CASSPQGAGELFF
>few|TRBJ2-2|TRBV12-3/TRBV12-4|-
TGTGCCAGCAGATCCCCTGGGGAGCTGTTTTTT
CASRSPGELFF
>-|TRBJ1-1|TRBV6-6|-
TGTGCCAGCAGTTATCGGACAGCGAACACTGAAGCTTTCTTT
CASSYRTANTEAFF
>-|TRBJ1-2|TRBV7-8|TRBD1
TGTGCCAGCAGCTCGGACAGGGACCATGGCTACACCTTC
CASSSDRDHGYTF
>few|TRBJ1-2|TRBV5-1|TRBD1
TGCGCCAGCAGCTTGGCGGGACAGGGTGTTTTGGGCTACACCTTC
CASSLAGQGVLGYTF
>-|TRBJ2-1|TRBV6-2/TRBV6-3|TRBD2
TGTGCCAGCAGCCTCCCCGTTAGCGGGAGAGGGACGTTCTTC
CASSLPVSGRGTFF
>-|TRBJ2-2|TRBV24-1|-
TGTGCCACCAGTGAGAGAAGCGGGGAGCTGTTTTTT
CATSERSGELFF
>-|TRBJ1-5|TRBV7-8|TRBD1
TGTGCCAGCAGCTTACCCCCAGGGACAGGGATTCATCAGCCCCAGCATTTT
CASSLPPGTGIHQPQHF
>-|TRBJ1-6|TRBV6-5|-
TGTGCCAGCAGTAACAGGGAAAGGGAGTCACCCCTCCACTTT
CASSNRERESPLHF
>-|TRBJ2-7|TRBV7-2|TRBD2
TGTGCCAGCAGCCCGGGACTAGCGGTCGCCTACGAGCAGTACTTC
CASSPGLAVAYEQYF
>-|TRBJ1-6|TRBV10-3|-
TGTGCCATCAGCCCCGACCCGTCGGAGGGTTCACCCCTCCACTTT
CAISPDPSEGSPLHF